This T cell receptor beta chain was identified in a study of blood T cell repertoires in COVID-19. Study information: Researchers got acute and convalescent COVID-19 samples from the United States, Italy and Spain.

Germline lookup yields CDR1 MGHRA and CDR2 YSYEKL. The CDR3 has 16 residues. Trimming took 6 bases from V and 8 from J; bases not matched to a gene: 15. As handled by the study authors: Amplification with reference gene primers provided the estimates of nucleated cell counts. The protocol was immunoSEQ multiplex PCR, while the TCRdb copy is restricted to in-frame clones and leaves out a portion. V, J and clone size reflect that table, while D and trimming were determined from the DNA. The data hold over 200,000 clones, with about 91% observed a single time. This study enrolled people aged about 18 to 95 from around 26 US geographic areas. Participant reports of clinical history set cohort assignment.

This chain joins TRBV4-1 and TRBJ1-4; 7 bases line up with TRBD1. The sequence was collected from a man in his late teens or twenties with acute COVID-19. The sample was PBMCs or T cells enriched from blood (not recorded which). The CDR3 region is CASSQLHRQGNEKLFF. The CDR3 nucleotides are TGCGCCAGCAGTCAACTCCACCGACAGGGAAACGAAAAACTGTTTTTT.